This T cell receptor beta chain stems from a study of human T cells and chemical hapten exposure. Overall study: Patients got weekly scalp diphenylcyclopropenone doses over the approximately 23-week study. Patch testing was performed with 0.01% DPC on the upper back, with reading at 6 days.

Only a few counts were recorded for this clonotype. The CDR3 length is 16 residues. V was shortened by 0 bases and J by 7 bases, with 13 bases between the two germline ends. CDR1 SGHTA and CDR2 FQGNSA come from the germline V gene. Time point noted: patch test 1, 2 weeks after DPC sensitization. Documented treatment: therapeutic diphenylcyclopropenone sensitization with weekly scalp DPC. The total RNA was obtained from whole blood that was not fractionated. Original data processing: With a range of about 23,224 to 750,000, the median per sample was about 87,000 TCRs. MiXCR, applied by TCRdb to the RACE reads, yields one record per CDR3 protein. The V and J calls, along with clone size, are taken from TCRdb and not from the paper's own processing. Of 40,000 to 65,000 distinct CDR3 sequences in the sample, more than 9.5% are singletons; the top ten hold about 2%.

The sequence came from a woman aged 40 to 50 with alopecia areata. Some clones in this sample may be carry-over from other donors' samples. The input for sequencing was whole blood, taken in connection with sensitization to the hapten diphenylcyclopropenone (DPC). The J gene is TRBJ1-6, the V gene TRBV7-2; tentatively, D is TRBD1 (6 bases). CDR3 residues: CASSLASDRSNSPLHF. In nucleotides, the CDR3 is TGTGCCAGCAGCTTAGCCTCGGACAGATCAAATTCACCCCTCCACTTT.